These 8 T cell receptor beta chains originate from one sample sequenced in a study of Graves' ophthalmopathy and Graves' hyperthyroidism. RNA served as the template for amplifying TCR beta CDR3 regions. RT-PCR was first run with HTBI primers, then multiplex PCR in a second round. TCRdb recomputed calls from the multiplex PCR reads with MiXCR, one row per CDR3 protein. This table holds approximately 380,000 distinct CDR3 sequences, around a fifth found once. What was sequenced was peripheral blood. These receptors originate from a woman between 18 and 29 years old with stable Graves' hyperthyroidism.

In its sample, this clonotype was seen many times. This chain links TRBV5-6 with TRBJ2-2, with a weak D call TRBD2 (6 bases). CDR1 SGHDT and CDR2 YYEEEE come from the germline V gene. The ends were cut back, 1 base at V and 0 bases at J, with 10 bases in the middle. The length of the CDR3 is 16 residues. CDR3 DNA: TGTGCCAGCAGCTTGTATAGCGGAGCGAACACCGGGGAGCTGTTTTTT. Its translation is CASSLYSGANTGELFF.

The rearrangement links TRBV15 to TRBJ1-6, with a tentative D call TRBD1 (5 bases). The CDR3 is 15 amino acids. Trimming took off 0 bases at V and 9 bases at J, with 12 bases between the two ends. Looked up from germline, CDR1 is LNHNV and CDR2 is YYDKDF (reference sequence). CDR3 in DNA: TGTGCCACCAGCAGAGAAAGGGGAAACTCTTCACCCCTCCACTTT. It encodes CATSRERGNSSPLHF.

This clonotype was counted ten times or more. The CDR3 spells CASSYSGRPSNQPQHF. CDR3 nucleotides: TGTGCCAGCAGTTACTCTGGCAGGCCAAGCAATCAGCCCCAGCATTTT. This chain joins TRBV6-5 and TRBJ1-5; D ambiguous. The ends were cut back, 0 bases at V and 1 base at J, with 10 bases in the middle. The CDR3 has 16 amino acids. The germline CDR1 and CDR2 sequences are MNHEY and SVGAGI.

This clonotype has a count of ten or more. The chain combines TRBV11-3 with TRBJ2-2, with a possible D match to TRBD2 (5 bases). CDR1 and CDR2 (germline): SGHNT, YENEEA. CDR3 size: 15 residues. Trimming removed 1 base from V and 1 base from J, with 7 bases in between. The CDR3 region has the DNA TGTGCCAGCAGCTTAGTGAGCGGGAACACCGGGGAGCTGTTTTTT. The encoded protein is CASSLVSGNTGELFF.

This clonotype occurred many times. The chain carries TRBV6-2 or TRBV6-3 and TRBJ1-1, with TRBD1 matching 7 bases. Germline-derived CDR1 and CDR2 are MNHEY and SVGEGT. The J segment lost 3 bases and the V segment lost 7 bases, leaving 11 bases of the junction unmatched. The CDR3 is made up of 15 amino acids. For the CDR3, the DNA is TGTGCCAGCATTCGACAGGGACGTTTCGACACTGAAGCTTTCTTT. This translates into CASIRQGRFDTEAFF.

This clonotype was found many times. This sequence joins TRBV20-1 and TRBJ2-7; TRBD2 matches at 9 bases. The germline CDR1 and CDR2 sequences are DFQATT and SNEGSKA (reference sequence). The CDR3 consists of 14 residues. With 1 base clipped from V and 3 bases from J, the junction kept 4 bases outside the gene matches. In nucleotides, the CDR3 is TGCAGTGCTAGAGGAGCGGGAGGAAACTACGAGCAGTACTTC. Encoded protein: CSARGAGGNYEQYF.

In this sample, this clonotype turned up many times. The chain is built from TRBV12-3 or TRBV12-4 and TRBJ2-7; unclear D gene. CDR3 length: 14 residues. Trimming left V 2 bases short and J 2 bases short, with 10 bases between. The CDR3 nucleotides read TGTGCCAGCAGTTTAATGCAGTCTACCTACGAGCAGTACTTC. Translation gives CASSLMQSTYEQYF.

This clonotype was detected ten times or more. The chain uses TRBV3-1 and TRBJ2-5, with 7 bases matching TRBD2. Germline V gene data show CDR1 as LGHDT and CDR2 as YNNKEL (reference sequence). The CDR3 covers 16 residues. V was clipped by 3 bases and J by 5 bases; unmatched bases: 12. Here the CDR3 reads CASSQITSARAETQYF. The CDR3 bases are TGTGCCAGCAGCCAGATCACTAGCGCCCGGGCGGAGACCCAGTACTTC.